This T cell receptor beta chain was sequenced for a study of human T cells and chemical hapten exposure (TCRdb year 2021). About the study as a whole: For sensitization, 2% DPC in acetone was applied to a 2 cm by 2 cm area of upper inner arm skin. Blood samples were taken from patients before sensitization (week 0) and then at 2, 6 and about 24 weeks after DPC sensitization. Twenty-nine alopecia patients gave blood for TCR sequencing at one to four time points (pre-sensitization, 2, 6 and 24 weeks). The study tracked peripheral blood TCR repertoire changes in vivo during primary and secondary sensitization to the hapten diphenylcyclopropenone (DPC) in alopecia patients. Patch testing on the upper back used Finn chambers containing 0.01% DPC, with scoring done after 6 days according to International Contact Dermatitis Research Group standards. The patient cohort, mostly female, included alopecia areata with under or over 50% scalp involvement, alopecia totalis and alopecia universalis. Weekly therapeutic DPC doses were additionally applied to the scalp of patients throughout the roughly 23-week study period. Libraries were combined into a pool for sequencing, and differences in TCR yield between samples came mainly from small differences in library volumes within the pool. Overall study results and their limits: After repeated subsampling, the strength of the expansion versus patch-test correlation and the threshold at which it became significant changed. DPC sensitization did not change how many TCRs were above 1 in 1000 frequency, and no evidence was found of alterations in global repertoire structure. Patch test score correlated positively with the number of PT1 expanded TCRs, reaching significance at thresholds 8, 16 and 32 but not at 4. Significantly more large CDR3 similarity clusters were formed by expanded TCRs than by pre-sensitization or healthy control sets, consistent with antigen-driven responses. Because every patient had alopecia, a presumed autoimmune disease, the patients' immune response might differ from that of healthy individuals.

The CDR3 contains 15 residues, cysteine and phenylalanine counted. The sequence is cut down to CDR3 DNA, 45 bases in frame from base 1. Via the germline V gene, CDR1 is MNHEY and CDR2 SVGEGT. The time point tag for this specimen amounts to: pre-sensitization, week 0. The treatment or condition tag for this specimen amounts to: therapeutic diphenylcyclopropenone sensitization with weekly scalp DPC. Blood at each patch-test visit was drawn before the patch test was applied. Eligible patients were aged 18 to 70, diagnosed with alopecia, deemed suitable for DPC therapy, and excluded if pregnant. Unfractionated whole blood was collected in Tempus Blood RNA tubes, and total RNA was extracted from that blood. The library relied on RACE. The sequencer was a NextSeq 500. During library preparation, unique molecular identifiers were attached to individual cDNA molecules so that TCRs could be counted in a quantitative, reproducible way. From each blood RNA sample, both TCR alpha and TCR beta chains were sequenced. Processing in the source paper ran as follows. Samples had a median of 95,638 TCRs, with a range from about 20,000 to 690,600. V, J and CDR3 annotation of the TCR reads was performed with the Decombinator software suite. For PS versus PT1 abundance plots, all samples were subsampled to the same number of TCRs (28,000). Expanded TCRs were defined as absent before sensitization and observed at least eight times at the 2-week time point. TCRdb's own reprocessing of the public reads used fastp at Q25 and MiXCR and kept productive beta chains. Each CDR3 protein appears once, grouped with its most common genes and DNA. The V and J calls follow TCRdb's processing rather than the paper's. This sample has about 250,000 distinct CDR3 sequences in its table, and almost 8% of those were observed once. In total, the top ten clones hold roughly 1.2% of the sample.

Details on this clonotype: Its antigen remains undetermined. Compared with germline, one end of the junction differs, possibly owing to a read error.

This sequence uses TRBV6-2 or TRBV6-3 and TRBJ1-5; 9 of the junction bases match TRBD1. The sequence derives from a man aged 18 to 29 with alopecia areata. Some clones in this sample may be carry-over from other donors' samples. The input for sequencing was whole blood, taken in connection with sensitization to the hapten diphenylcyclopropenone (DPC). The DNA is as follows: TGTGTCAGCAGAGTACAGGGGGCGAGCAATCAGCCCCAGCATTTT. The translation is CVSRVQGASNQPQHF.